A selection of T cell receptor beta chains follows, all from one sample in a study of blood T cell repertoires in COVID-19. Libraries were prepared by immunoSEQ multiplex PCR; TCRdb keeps only in-frame clonotypes and omits some of them. The sample yields around 280,000 clones, roughly 89% seen once. The sequenced sample consisted of peripheral blood. All receptors come from a woman under 40 with COVID-19, enrolled during active disease. CDR3s include the opening cysteine and the closing phenylalanine or tryptophan. Each record gives: clone size, D gene, V gene, CDR3 length, J gene, CDR3 protein, CDR3 DNA. D genes are given only for firm matches. Clone size is not always given. Where it is, it says once, few, many or a class for expanded clones.

.	TRBD2	TRBV5-5	17	TRBJ2-2	CASSPEAAGGGTGELFF	TGTGCCAGCAGCCCTGAGGCGGCGGGGGGAGGGACCGGGGAGCTGTTTTTT
few	TRBD2	TRBV16	16	TRBJ2-1	CASSTLGEGSYNEQFF	TGTGCCAGCAGCACCCTGGGGGAGGGCTCCTACAATGAGCAGTTCTTC
.	.	TRBV5-1	15	TRBJ2-7	CASSPDTSSSYEQYF	TGCGCCAGCAGCCCCGACACCTCCTCGAGTTACGAGCAGTACTTC
.	.	TRBV4-1	14	TRBJ2-1	CASSQGLVVDEQFF	TGCGCCAGCAGCCAAGGTCTAGTGGTGGATGAGCAGTTCTTC
.	.	TRBV11-2	15	TRBJ1-1	CASSSSGSSNTEAFF	TGTGCCAGCAGCTCTAGTGGCAGCTCGAACACTGAAGCTTTCTTT
.	TRBD2	TRBV4-2	16	TRBJ2-1	CASSQEISGGYNEQFF	TGTGCCAGCAGCCAAGAAATCAGCGGGGGTTACAATGAGCAGTTCTTC
.	.	TRBV2	12	TRBJ1-5	CASSGGGQPQHF	TGTGCCAGCAGTGGAGGTGGACAGCCCCAGCATTTT
.	.	TRBV11-2	12	TRBJ1-6	CASSGQNSPLHF	TGTGCCAGCAGCGGACAGAATTCACCCCTCCACTTT
.	.	TRBV2	13	TRBJ2-7	CASSDSGYYEQYF	TGTGCCAGCAGTGATTCAGGTTACTACGAGCAGTACTTC
.	TRBD2	TRBV2	15	TRBJ2-1	CASSGSGGVYNEQFF	TGTGCCAGCAGTGGAAGCGGGGGGGTATACAATGAGCAGTTCTTC
.	.	TRBV11-2	13	TRBJ2-1	CASRYLGSSEQFF	TGTGCCAGCAGGTACCTAGGCAGTAGTGAGCAGTTCTTC
.	.	TRBV18	11	TRBJ1-5	CASSPGGPQHF	TGTGCCAGCTCACCAGGAGGGCCCCAGCATTTT
.	TRBD2	TRBV7-9	18	TRBJ2-3	CASSPRTSGGAVADTQYF	TGTGCCAGCAGCCCGAGGACTAGCGGGGGGGCCGTAGCAGATACGCAGTATTTT
.	.	TRBV29-1	13	TRBJ2-5	CSVGGRGAETQYF	TGCAGCGTTGGGGGGAGGGGGGCGGAGACCCAGTACTTC
.	.	TRBV13	11	TRBJ1-1	CASSRRLGAFF	TGTGCCAGCAGCCGCCGTCTAGGAGCTTTCTTT
.	TRBD1	TRBV11-2	15	TRBJ1-1	CASSTRQGAGAEAFF	TGTGCCAGCAGCACCCGACAGGGGGCGGGCGCTGAAGCTTTCTTT